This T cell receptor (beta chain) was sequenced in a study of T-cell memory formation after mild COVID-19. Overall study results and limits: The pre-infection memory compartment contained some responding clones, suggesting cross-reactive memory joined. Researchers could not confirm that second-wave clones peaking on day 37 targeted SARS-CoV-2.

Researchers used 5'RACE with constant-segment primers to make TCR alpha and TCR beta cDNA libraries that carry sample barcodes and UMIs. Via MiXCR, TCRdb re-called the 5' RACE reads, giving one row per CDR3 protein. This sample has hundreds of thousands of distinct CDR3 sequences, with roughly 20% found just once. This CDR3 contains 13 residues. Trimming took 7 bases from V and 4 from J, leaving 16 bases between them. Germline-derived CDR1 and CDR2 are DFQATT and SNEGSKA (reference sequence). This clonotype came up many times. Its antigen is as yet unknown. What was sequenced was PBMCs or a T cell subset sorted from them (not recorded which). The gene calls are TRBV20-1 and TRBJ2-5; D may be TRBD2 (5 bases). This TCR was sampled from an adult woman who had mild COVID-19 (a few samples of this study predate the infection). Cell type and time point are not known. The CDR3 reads CSVETGVAETQYF. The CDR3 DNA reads TGCAGTGTTGAGACCGGGGTGGCAGAGACCCAGTACTTC.